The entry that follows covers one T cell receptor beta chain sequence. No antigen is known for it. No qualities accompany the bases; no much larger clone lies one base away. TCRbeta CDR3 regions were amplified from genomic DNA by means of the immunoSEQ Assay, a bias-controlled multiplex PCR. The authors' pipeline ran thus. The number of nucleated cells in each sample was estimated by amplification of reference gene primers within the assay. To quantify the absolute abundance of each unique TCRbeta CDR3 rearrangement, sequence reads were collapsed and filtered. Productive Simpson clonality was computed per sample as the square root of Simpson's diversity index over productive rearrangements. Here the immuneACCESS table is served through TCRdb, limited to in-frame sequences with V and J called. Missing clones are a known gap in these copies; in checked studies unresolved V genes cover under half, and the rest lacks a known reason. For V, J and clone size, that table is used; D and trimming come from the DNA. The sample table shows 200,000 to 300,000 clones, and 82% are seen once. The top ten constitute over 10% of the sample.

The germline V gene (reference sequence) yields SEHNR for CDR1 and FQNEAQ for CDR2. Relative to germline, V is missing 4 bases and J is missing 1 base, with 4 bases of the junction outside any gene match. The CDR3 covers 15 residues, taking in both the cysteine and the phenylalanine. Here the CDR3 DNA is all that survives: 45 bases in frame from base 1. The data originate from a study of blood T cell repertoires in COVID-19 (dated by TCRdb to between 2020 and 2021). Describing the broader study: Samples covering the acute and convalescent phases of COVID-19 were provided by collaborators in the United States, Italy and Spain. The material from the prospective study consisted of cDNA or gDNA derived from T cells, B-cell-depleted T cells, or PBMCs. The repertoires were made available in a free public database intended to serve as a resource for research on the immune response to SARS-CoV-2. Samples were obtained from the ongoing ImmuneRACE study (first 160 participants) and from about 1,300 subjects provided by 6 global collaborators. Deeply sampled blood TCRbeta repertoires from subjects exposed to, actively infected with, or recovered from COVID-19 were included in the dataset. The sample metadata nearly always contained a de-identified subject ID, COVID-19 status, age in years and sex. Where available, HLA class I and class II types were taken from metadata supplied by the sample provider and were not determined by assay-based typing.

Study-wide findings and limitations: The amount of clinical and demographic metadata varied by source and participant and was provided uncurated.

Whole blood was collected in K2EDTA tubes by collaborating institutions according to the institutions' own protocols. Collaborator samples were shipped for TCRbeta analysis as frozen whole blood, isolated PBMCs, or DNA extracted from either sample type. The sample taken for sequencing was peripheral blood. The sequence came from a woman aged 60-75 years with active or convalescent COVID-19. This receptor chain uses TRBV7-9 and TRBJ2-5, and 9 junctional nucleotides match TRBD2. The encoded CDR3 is CASSSVSGGQETQYF. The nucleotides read TGTGCCAGCAGCTCGGTTAGCGGGGGCCAAGAGACCCAGTACTTC.